These T cell receptor beta chains were read from a single sample in a study of post-analysis software for immune sequencing data. TCRdb re-derived calls from the PCR reads in MiXCR, one entry per CDR3 protein. The sample contains about 560,000 distinct CDR3 sequences, roughly two fifths of which appear only once. Sequenced material: blood. All receptors come from a girl aged 10 to 17 with multiple sclerosis. Each CDR3 is given with its conserved first and last residue. Fields, in order: J gene, D gene, clone size, V gene, CDR3 protein, CDR3 DNA. The D gene is left open where the match is weak. The size field is filled for only some rows; it gives once, few, many or a size class.

TRBJ2-7	TRBD1	.	TRBV5-6	CASSFGTGGCSEQYF	TGTGCCAGCAGCTTCGGGACAGGGGGCTGCAGCGAGCAGTACTTC
TRBJ2-7	.	few	TRBV12-3/TRBV12-4	CASSWTRTAEQYF	TGTGCCAGCAGTTGGACTCGGACAGCCGAGCAGTACTTC
TRBJ2-7	.	.	TRBV10-1	CASSDLGQSYEQYF	TGCGCCAGCAGTGACTTGGGACAAAGCTACGAGCAGTACTTC
TRBJ2-5	.	.	TRBV4-1	CASSQRMRDPLETQYF	TGCGCCAGCAGCCAGAGAATGCGGGACCCCCTGGAGACCCAGTACTTC
TRBJ1-5	.	few	TRBV29-1	CSVSEGFGQPQHF	TGCAGCGTTTCGGAGGGCTTCGGGCAGCCCCAGCATTTT
TRBJ1-2	.	.	TRBV21-1	CLDGSSYGYTF	TGTTTGGACGGGTCCTCCTATGGCTACACCTTC
TRBJ1-4	.	.	TRBV7-9	CASSVEYRVYEKLFF	TGTGCCAGCAGCGTGGAATACAGGGTTTATGAAAAACTGTTTTTT
TRBJ2-7	.	.	TRBV12-3/TRBV12-4	CASSLAPHGYEQYF	TGTGCCAGCAGTTTGGCCCCCCACGGGTACGAGCAGTACTTC
TRBJ2-1	.	.	TRBV3-1	CASSQGAGRPYNEQFF	TGTGCCAGCAGCCAAGGGGCGGGGAGACCCTACAATGAGCAGTTCTTC
TRBJ2-4	.	.	TRBV12-3/TRBV12-4	CASSGLAKNIQYF	TGTGCCAGCAGTGGACTAGCCAAAAACATTCAGTACTTC
TRBJ1-4	.	many	TRBV20-1	CSARVTGRLLNEKLFF	TGCAGTGCTAGAGTGACAGGCCGCTTACTTAATGAAAAACTGTTTTTT
TRBJ2-5	.	.	TRBV4-1	CASSQTGSGETQYF	TGCGCCAGCAGCCAGACGGGGAGTGGAGAGACCCAGTACTTC
TRBJ2-5	.	few	TRBV11-2	CASSVGGGGGVTQYF	TGTGCCAGCAGCGTAGGAGGAGGCGGAGGGGTGACCCAGTACTTC
TRBJ2-7	TRBD1	.	TRBV5-5	CASSTMTGGSYEQYF	TGTGCCAGCAGCACCATGACAGGGGGCTCCTACGAGCAGTACTTC
TRBJ2-7	TRBD1	.	TRBV10-3	CAISESGQGVYEQYF	TGTGCCATCAGTGAGTCAGGACAGGGGGTTTACGAGCAGTACTTC
TRBJ2-5	TRBD1	.	TRBV9	CASSVATSGGGQYF	TGTGCCAGCAGCGTAGCTACCTCAGGGGGTGGGCAGTACTTC
TRBJ1-1	.	.	TRBV29-1	CSVEPTSRGTEAFF	TGCAGCGTTGAACCGACGAGCCGCGGCACTGAAGCTTTCTTT
TRBJ2-5	.	.	TRBV5-1	CASSLGQPGGETQYF	TGCGCCAGCAGCTTGGGACAGCCCGGCGGAGAGACCCAGTACTTC
TRBJ2-7	.	few	TRBV12-3/TRBV12-4	CASSLNSLREQYF	TGTGCCAGCAGTTTGAACAGCCTTCGCGAGCAGTACTTC
TRBJ2-7	.	.	TRBV4-2	CASSQDLGTYEQYF	TGTGCCAGCAGCCAAGATCTCGGGACATACGAGCAGTACTTC
TRBJ2-7	TRBD1	.	TRBV4-1	CASSLPGQGFYEQYF	TGCGCCAGCAGCCTACCGGGACAGGGCTTCTACGAGCAGTACTTC
TRBJ2-1	TRBD2	.	TRBV10-3	CAIRGLAGGTKDLYNEQFF	TGTGCCATCAGGGGACTAGCGGGGGGGACAAAGGATCTCTACAATGAGCAGTTCTTC
TRBJ2-7	.	many	TRBV7-9	CASSLVRDITYEQYF	TGTGCCAGCAGCTTAGTCCGGGACATAACCTACGAGCAGTACTTC
TRBJ2-7	TRBD2	.	TRBV11-3	CASSLYALAGGTDEQYF	TGTGCCAGCAGCTTATACGCTCTAGCGGGAGGGACGGACGAGCAGTACTTC
TRBJ1-2	TRBD1	.	TRBV7-2	CASSSVFRTGDGYTF	TGTGCCAGCAGCTCTGTATTCAGGACAGGGGATGGCTACACCTTC
TRBJ2-6	.	.	TRBV21-1	CASSTPGQTDSGANVLTF	TGTGCCAGCAGCACGCCCGGACAGACAGACTCTGGGGCCAACGTCCTGACTTTC
TRBJ2-3	TRBD2	.	TRBV9	CASSTPTSGGTDTQYF	TGTGCCAGCAGCACCCCGACTAGCGGGGGCACAGATACGCAGTATTTT
TRBJ1-1	.	.	TRBV20-1	CSASNTGATEAFF	TGCAGTGCTAGTAATACAGGTGCCACTGAAGCTTTCTTT
TRBJ1-2	.	.	TRBV6-6	CASSYSLSYGYTF	TGTGCCAGCAGTTACTCTTTGTCTTATGGCTACACCTTC
TRBJ1-1	.	few	TRBV7-9	CASSFPGGGASGTEAFF	TGTGCCAGCAGCTTCCCCGGGGGGGGAGCGAGTGGCACTGAAGCTTTCTTT
TRBJ2-1	TRBD2	once	TRBV5-1	CASSPRLRLAGQYNEQFF	TGCGCCAGCAGCCCCCGCCTTCGGCTAGCGGGGCAATACAATGAGCAGTTCTTC
TRBJ2-7	.	.	TRBV2	CASSLDSAGIDEQYF	TGTGCCAGCAGTTTGGACAGCGCGGGTATCGACGAGCAGTACTTC
TRBJ2-7	.	.	TRBV10-1	CASSVEASVYEQYF	TGCGCCAGCAGTGTCGAGGCTAGCGTATACGAGCAGTACTTC
TRBJ2-1	.	.	TRBV5-1	CASSFDGNGYNEQFF	TGCGCCAGCAGCTTTGACGGGAACGGCTACAATGAGCAGTTCTTC
TRBJ2-3	.	.	TRBV11-2	CASSLGGWKGDTQYF	TGTGCCAGCAGCTTAGGGGGATGGAAGGGAGATACGCAGTATTTT
TRBJ1-1	.	.	TRBV6-6	CASRYRDNTEAFF	TGTGCCAGCAGGTACCGGGATAACACTGAAGCTTTCTTT
TRBJ2-7	TRBD1	.	TRBV5-5	CASSLPRDRGVRCEQYF	TGTGCCAGCAGCCTCCCCCGGGACAGGGGAGTTCGCTGCGAGCAGTACTTC
TRBJ2-7	.	.	TRBV5-1	CASSPLARGPPVQYF	TGCGCCAGTAGCCCCTTGGCGAGAGGGCCGCCCGTGCAGTACTTC
TRBJ2-7	TRBD2	few	TRBV20-1	CSAASLAGLYEQYF	TGCAGTGCTGCGAGTTTAGCGGGACTCTACGAGCAGTACTTC
TRBJ1-2	TRBD1	few	TRBV5-1	CASSLTGVQSGYTF	TGCGCCAGCAGTTTAACAGGGGTGCAGTCTGGCTACACCTTC